These 5 T cell receptor beta chains were all obtained from the same sample, sequenced in a study of shared clonotypes between healthy human individuals. Generated by immunoSEQ multiplex PCR, the TCRdb table keeps only in-frame clones and is missing some. The sample carries roughly 2.1 million clones, about 92% recorded once. Naive CD8 cells lacked CD45RO, underwent positive selection for CCR7 and left out terminally differentiated effector memory CD45RA+ cells. The sample taken for sequencing was naive CD8+ T cells from PBMCs. Source of these receptors: a man between 18 and 35 years old in good health. Some clones in this sample may be carry-over from other donors' samples.

The chain has TRBV18 and TRBJ2-7; tentatively, D is TRBD2 (6 bases). V lost 3 bases to trimming and J lost 1 base, with 13 bases between them. The V gene's germline CDR1 is KGHSH and CDR2 LQKENI. This CDR3 has 15 residues. The CDR3, as DNA: TGTGCCAGCTCACCGGGGGGACTGAAGTCCTACGAGCAGTACTTC. Translating gives CASSPGGLKSYEQYF.

The chain couples TRBV6-5 to TRBJ2-7, with TRBD1 as a possible D gene (6 bases). This CDR3 has 13 amino acids. CDR1 and CDR2 from the germline V gene are MNHEY and SVGAGI. Trimming removed 10 bases at V and 3 bases at J, with 16 bases between. The CDR3 sequence is CATMDREYYEQYF. The CDR3 DNA is TGTGCCACCATGGACAGAGAATACTACGAGCAGTACTTC.

Concerning this clone: At one end, the junction sequence differs from germline, possibly due to a read error. The CDR3 here is CASSPGLRLSSEQYF. CDR3 DNA: TGTGCCAGTAGTCCGGGACTCCGCCTCTCCTCCGAGCAGTACTTC. The chain couples TRBV19 to TRBJ2-7; D is possibly TRBD2 (6 bases). The CDR3 is 15 amino acids. Germline CDR1 reads LNHDA; CDR2 reads SQIVND (reference sequence).

This rearrangement joins TRBV25-1 to TRBJ1-4, with TRBD1 matching over 7 bases. Germline CDR1 MGHDK, CDR2 SYGVNS. The CDR3 sequence is 14 residues long. V lost 8 bases and J lost 4; bases outside the gene matches: 7. CDR3 sequence reads: CASVSRGNNEKLFF. In DNA, the CDR3 is TGTGCCAGCGTCTCCAGGGGGAATAATGAAAAACTGTTTTTT.

The chain joins TRBV11-2 to TRBJ2-7; possibly TRBD2 for D (6 bases). The V and J ends lost 8 bases and 9 bases respectively, with 23 bases between them. Germline CDR1 is SGHAT and CDR2 is FQNNGV. The CDR3 has 14 amino acids. In DNA form, the CDR3 reads TGTGCCAGCGGACCCGGGACTCCCGCCGGAGGGCAGTACTTC. It is translated as CASGPGTPAGGQYF.